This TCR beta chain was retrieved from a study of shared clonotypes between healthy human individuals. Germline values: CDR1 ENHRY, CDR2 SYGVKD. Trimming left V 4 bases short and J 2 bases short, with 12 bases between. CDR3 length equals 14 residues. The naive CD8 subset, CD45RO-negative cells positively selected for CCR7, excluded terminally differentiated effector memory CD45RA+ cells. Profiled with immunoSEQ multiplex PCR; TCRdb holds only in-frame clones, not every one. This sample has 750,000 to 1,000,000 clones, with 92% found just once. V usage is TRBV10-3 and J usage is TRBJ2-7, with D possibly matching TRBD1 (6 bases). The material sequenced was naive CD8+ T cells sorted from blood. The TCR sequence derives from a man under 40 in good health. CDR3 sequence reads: CAISGQDLTYEQYF. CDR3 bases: TGTGCCATCAGTGGACAGGACCTCACCTACGAGCAGTACTTC.